A selection of T cell receptor beta chains follows, all from one sample in a study of T cells in Graves' hyperthyroidism and ophthalmopathy. TCRdb ran MiXCR on the multiplex PCR reads and lists one entry per CDR3 protein. The repertoire holds some 340,000 distinct CDR3 sequences, roughly an eighth seen once, with 34% in the top ten. The sample was blood. The receptors here all came from a woman aged 40 to 50 with Graves' ophthalmopathy. Both conserved end residues are part of each CDR3. A D gene is named only where the DNA matches it firmly. Some rows have no size entry. The others give once, few or many, or a class for an expanded clone.

v_gene	j_gene	abundance	d_gene	CDR3aa	CDR3nt
TRBV3-1	TRBJ1-4	many	NA	CASSPNTGGPNEKLFF	TGTGCCAGCAGCCCAAATACTGGGGGGCCGAATGAAAAACTGTTTTTT
TRBV6-1	TRBJ2-7	many	TRBD2	CASRAVAGAGEQYF	TGTGCCAGCAGGGCGGTAGCGGGAGCAGGAGAGCAGTACTTC
TRBV20-1	TRBJ2-7	NA	NA	CSARDPSGLSSCEQYF	TGCAGTGCTAGAGACCCCAGCGGCCTGAGCTCCTGCGAGCAGTACTTC
TRBV6-1	TRBJ2-2	NA	NA	CASSERPIGQSTGELFF	TGTGCCAGCAGTGAGAGACCGATAGGACAGAGCACCGGGGAGCTGTTTTTT
TRBV7-2	TRBJ2-1	NA	TRBD2	CASSLGIGGGGYNEQFF	TGTGCCAGCAGCTTAGGGATCGGGGGGGGTGGTTACAATGAGCAGTTCTTC
TRBV15	TRBJ2-7	many	TRBD1	CATSSFGTGRMEQYF	TGTGCCACCAGCAGCTTCGGGACAGGGAGGATGGAGCAGTACTTC
TRBV15	TRBJ2-5	many	TRBD1	CATSSLFGQGFQETQYF	TGTGCCACCAGCTCCCTTTTTGGACAGGGATTTCAAGAGACCCAGTACTTC
TRBV18	TRBJ2-1	few	NA	CASSPLRRARDNEQFF	TGTGCCAGCTCGCCGTTGAGGAGGGCGAGGGACAATGAGCAGTTCTTC
TRBV20-1	TRBJ1-4	few	NA	CSARKLSTNEKLFF	TGCAGTGCTAGAAAGTTGTCAACTAATGAAAAACTGTTTTTT
TRBV27	TRBJ2-3	many	NA	CASSLRDTQYF	TGTGCCAGCAGTTTAAGAGATACGCAGTATTTT
TRBV4-1	TRBJ1-1	many	NA	CATQGYGTEAFF	TGCGCCACCCAGGGATACGGCACTGAAGCTTTCTTT
TRBV2	TRBJ2-2	many	TRBD2	CASSEAVYIKTSGRRVSWTGELFF	TGTGCCAGCAGTGAAGCGGTTTACATCAAGACTAGCGGGAGACGGGTTAGTTGGACCGGGGAGCTGTTTTTT
TRBV2	TRBJ2-1	many	TRBD1	CARNTGDEQFF	TGTGCCAGGAATACAGGGGATGAGCAGTTCTTC
TRBV5-5	TRBJ1-2	many	TRBD1	CASSTPGQQSYGYTF	TGTGCCAGCAGCACTCCGGGACAGCAATCCTATGGCTACACCTTC
TRBV7-3	TRBJ2-1	NA	TRBD2	CASSLNPSASGRANEQFF	TGTGCCAGCAGCTTAAACCCTTCAGCTAGCGGGAGGGCCAATGAGCAGTTCTTC
TRBV6-1	TRBJ1-2	many	NA	CASDGNYGYTF	TGTGCCAGCGATGGGAACTATGGCTACACCTTC
TRBV6-1	TRBJ1-1	many	NA	CASSEAGGNTEAFF	TGTGCCAGCAGTGAAGCAGGGGGGAACACTGAAGCTTTCTTT
TRBV20-1	TRBJ2-5	NA	TRBD2	CSASFARGIQETQYF	TGCAGTGCTAGTTTCGCGCGGGGGATACAAGAGACCCAGTACTTC
TRBV20-1	TRBJ2-3	many	NA	CSARDSRLRPTDTQYF	TGCAGTGCTAGAGATTCCCGGCTCCGGCCCACAGATACGCAGTATTTT
TRBV15	TRBJ2-1	many	NA	CATSRDHRVGEQFF	TGTGCCACCAGCAGAGATCACAGGGTGGGTGAGCAGTTCTTC
TRBV28	TRBJ1-3	many	NA	CASKVARAGNTIYF	TGTGCCAGCAAGGTCGCCAGGGCTGGAAACACCATATATTTT
TRBV6-4	TRBJ2-3	many	NA	CASSEGTSGSDTQYF	TGTGCCAGCAGTGAAGGAACGTCAGGTTCAGATACGCAGTATTTT
TRBV15	TRBJ2-3	many	NA	CATRSQVRGADTQYF	TGTGCCACCAGATCTCAGGTCCGGGGAGCAGATACGCAGTATTTT
TRBV9	TRBJ2-4	few	NA	CASSVALIGTKNIQYF	TGTGCCAGCAGCGTAGCTTTGATTGGGACCAAAAACATTCAGTACTTC
TRBV4-2	TRBJ2-7	NA	NA	CASSQDKGREQYF	TGTGCCAGCAGCCAAGATAAAGGGAGAGAGCAGTACTTC
TRBV18	TRBJ1-1	NA	TRBD1	CASSRDRERTEAFF	TGTGCCAGCTCACGGGACAGGGAGAGGACTGAAGCTTTCTTT
TRBV6-1	TRBJ2-7	many	NA	CASSEKTDSSYEQYF	TGTGCCAGCAGTGAAAAGACAGATTCTTCCTACGAGCAGTACTTC
TRBV20-1	TRBJ2-3	NA	TRBD2	CSAEVSGTSGTQYF	TGCAGTGCTGAAGTTAGCGGGACGTCAGGTACGCAGTATTTT
TRBV6-1	TRBJ2-2	few	NA	CASGTRGSDTGELFF	TGTGCCAGCGGCACCCGGGGAAGCGACACCGGGGAGCTGTTTTTT
TRBV29-1	TRBJ2-7	many	NA	CSAGQGYEQYF	TGCAGCGCCGGTCAGGGCTACGAGCAGTACTTC
TRBV24-1	TRBJ2-3	many	NA	CATSDRVSRTDDTQYF	TGTGCCACCAGTGACCGTGTATCCCGGACGGACGATACGCAGTATTTT
TRBV4-1	TRBJ1-1	few	TRBD1	CASRTGVNTEAFF	TGCGCCAGCAGAACAGGGGTGAACACTGAAGCTTTCTTT
TRBV3-1	TRBJ1-6	many	TRBD1	CASSQAGGRRQAPLHF	TGTGCCAGCAGCCAAGCAGGGGGCAGGAGGCAGGCACCCCTCCACTTT
TRBV10-3	TRBJ1-2	few	TRBD1	CATRQGAYGYTF	TGTGCCACCCGACAGGGGGCCTATGGCTACACCTTC
TRBV6-5	TRBJ2-1	few	NA	CASSYGVGGSYNEQFF	TGTGCCAGCAGTTACGGAGTCGGGGGATCCTACAATGAGCAGTTCTTC
TRBV13	TRBJ1-6	NA	NA	CASSASWGASNSPLHF	TGTGCCAGCAGCGCCTCATGGGGGGCGAGTAATTCACCCCTCCACTTT
TRBV6-1	TRBJ1-2	NA	NA	CASRPTVLWGYTF	TGTGCCAGCAGACCGACAGTCCTATGGGGCTACACCTTC
TRBV4-2	TRBJ2-7	NA	NA	CASSREIGTYEQYF	TGTGCCAGCAGCCGAGAAATCGGAACCTACGAGCAGTACTTC
TRBV3-1	TRBJ2-3	few	TRBD1	CASSLNRGRKDTQYF	TGTGCCAGCAGCCTCAACAGGGGGAGGAAAGATACGCAGTATTTT
TRBV20-1	TRBJ2-1	NA	NA	CSATGYPWRTSYNEQFF	TGCAGTGCTACGGGATACCCCTGGCGGACCTCCTACAATGAGCAGTTCTTC
TRBV20-1	TRBJ2-1	NA	TRBD2	CSASDSGSNHEQFF	TGCAGTGCCAGCGATAGCGGGAGTAACCACGAGCAGTTCTTC
TRBV3-1	TRBJ2-3	once	NA	CASSPNSQQGNTQYF	TGTGCCAGCAGCCCCAATAGCCAGCAGGGAAACACGCAGTATTTT
TRBV12-3/TRBV12-4	TRBJ2-2	many	TRBD2	CASSFSGGVTGELFF	TGTGCCAGCAGTTTCAGCGGGGGGGTCACCGGGGAGCTGTTTTTT